Listed below are T cell receptor beta chains from one sample, sequenced in a study of blood T cell repertoires in COVID-19. Method: immunoSEQ multiplex PCR; TCRdb's copy keeps in-frame clones and lacks some. The sample contains about 53,000 clones, about 76% of which appear only once. Sample: peripheral blood. Receptors were obtained from a woman older than 75 with COVID-19, enrolled during active disease. The CDR3 runs from the conserved cysteine through the conserved F or W. Not every row has a clone size; where given, it reads once, few, many or a size class.

V: TRBV19; J: TRBJ1-3; size: .; CDR3: CATSNWAAGNTIYF
V: TRBV4-1; J: TRBJ2-6; size: few; CDR3: CASSQSPGLGQSGANVLTF
V: TRBV19; J: TRBJ2-2; size: .; CDR3: CASTKYTGELFF
V: TRBV11-2; J: TRBJ1-6; size: .; CDR3: CASSYGRQGTPLHF
V: TRBV7-8; J: TRBJ2-1; size: once; CDR3: CASSPRFFDEQFF
V: TRBV7-9; J: TRBJ2-5; size: .; CDR3: CASSLGQGQETQYF
V: TRBV7-8; J: TRBJ2-3; size: .; CDR3: CASSPIGGTADTQYF
V: TRBV28; J: TRBJ2-1; size: .; CDR3: CATRGGEQFF
V: TRBV3-1/TRBV3-2; J: TRBJ1-3; size: .; CDR3: CASSQEAGLGNTIYF
V: TRBV11-2; J: TRBJ1-4; size: .; CDR3: CASSLDRYRGNEKLFF